This TCR beta chain was recovered during a study of cytomegalovirus exposure and HLA in healthy donors. V lost 2 bases, J lost 7 bases, and 8 bases stayed unmatched. CDR1 is SGHKS and CDR2 is YYEKEE in the germline V gene (reference sequence). CDR3 size: 15 residues. About this clone itself: Its antigen is as yet unknown.

Primers: 60 Vbeta forward and 13 Jbeta reverse. Profiling relied on immunoSEQ multiplex PCR, and the TCRdb table lists in-frame clones only, not all of them. The data hold some 140,000 clones, with around 77% observed a single time. The study, taken as a whole, reports: High sensitivity and specificity were reportedly achieved when the classifier diagnosed cytomegalovirus status. A previous analysis found most TCR beta V segments productive roughly 90% or roughly 30% of the time. A cluster of highly shared sequence variants was likely a sequencing artifact.

Material: PBMCs. The sequence came from a woman in her sixties in good health and CMV-seronegative. The chain has TRBV5-5 and TRBJ1-3; TRBD1 matches at 8 bases. The CDR3 reads CASSFRGLERNTIYF. CDR3 bases: TGTGCCAGCAGCTTCAGGGGGCTGGAGAGGAACACCATATATTTT.